The T cell receptor (beta chain) described here comes from a study of cytomegalovirus exposure and HLA in healthy donors (dated by TCRdb to about 2017). Regarding the complete study: An earlier analysis of several hundred of the donors reported over 250 Gb of sequence data and 90 million to 120 million unique TCR beta sequences obtained from some 170 million T cells. An early release covering about 600 HLA-typed donors comprised about 310 gigabases of sequencing data and roughly 86 million unique TCR sequences. Of the 300 to 400 genotyped donors, about 80% fell in the genetic ancestry cluster associated with self-reported Caucasian donors. The aim of the study was to test whether cataloging public T cell receptors could identify signatures of past pathogen exposure. Using immunosequencing, the study profiled T cell repertoires from 550 to 750 subjects and related those repertoires to cytomegalovirus serostatus. In addition to the first cohort of approximately 650 subjects, a separate validation cohort of 120 different subjects was used. The study combined high-throughput TCR immunosequencing, statistical association of individual TCRs with disease status, and machine learning to predict cytomegalovirus infection status. A later analysis re-analyzed previously published TCR beta repertoires from about 600 donors and added high-resolution HLA genotyping to study TCR occurrence patterns. Rather than drawing on any new phenotypic data, the later analysis identified candidate immune exposures from TCR beta sequences and the way those sequences occurred across donors. In an earlier analysis of around 540 of the donors, high-throughput TCR beta sequencing was used to judge whether each TCR beta V gene segment behaved as functional or pseudogenic. Donor age, sex, ethnicity and CMV serostatus were compiled alongside the repertoire data. In a later genetic analysis, genome-wide SNP genotypes for about 55% of the 666 donors were used, and that subset was treated as a discovery cohort. All discovery cohort repertoires had been generated using a single sequencing platform. HLA typing included class I and class II loci at four-digit resolution. Typing coverage varied by locus: about 629-640 donors for A, B, C, DRB1 and DQB1; under 550 for DQA1; around 610 for DPA1; 400 to 480 for DPB1. About five DR-DQ haplotypes were treated as single units for association and clustering because of strong linkage in the cohort. Among 300 to 500 genotyped donors of the cohort, an average of around 250,000 unique TCR beta nucleotide sequences was sequenced per donor, of which 15% to 20% were non-productive.

The junction shows trimming of 3 bases on V and 2 bases on J, plus 18 bases between the germline ends. Spanning cysteine to phenylalanine, the CDR3 consists of 17 amino acids. Solely the CDR3 DNA is kept, with 51 bases framed from the first base. CDR1 SGDLS and CDR2 YYNGEE were looked up in the germline V gene. The cohort was made up of under 800 healthy bone marrow donors. At the time of sampling, every cohort member was nominally healthy, though immune exposures that went unrecorded were likely present. The donor tested CMV seropositive and was one of the 289 seropositive cohort members. A peripheral blood sample was collected from each donor, and TCR beta sequencing was performed on peripheral blood mononuclear cells. The Qiagen DNeasy Blood Extraction Kit was used to extract genomic DNA from the blood cell samples. The full study reports these points: When HLA alleles, especially DR and DQ, strongly co-occurred, attributing TCR associations to individual alleles was difficult. The classifier was reported to diagnose cytomegalovirus status with high specificity and sensitivity in both the original and validation cohorts. Because counts were too low, roughly 17 rarely observed V segments, including chromosome 9 orphons, were left out of the earlier analysis of roughly 600 of the donors. Specific HLA alleles were associated with 15,000 to 20,000 TCR beta sequences at a false discovery rate of 0.05 in a later analysis. A cluster of highly shared sequence variants was judged likely to represent a technical artifact of the sequencing pipeline. Immune exposure information for the cohort was limited to CMV serostatus. In an earlier analysis of roughly 500 of the donors, most TCR beta V segments appeared in productive rearrangements about 87% or about 30% of the time, broadly matching IMGT annotations. Correlated functional status among segregating V segments might reflect linkage disequilibrium, but an unknown experimental factor could not be ruled out. The cohort was sequenced for TCR beta chains only, and without alpha or paired-chain data the features that could be detected were limited. In a later genetic analysis, a missense DCLRE1C variant was associated with V-gene and J-gene trimming of TCR beta chains, and the association was replicated in an independent cohort. While some public TCRs were present in many individuals, most TCR sequences turned up only very rarely across donors. In a later analysis, the rate of TCR association differed among HLA loci, with DRB1 alleles having the most associated TCRs and HLA-C alleles having the fewest. According to a later genetic analysis, donors in an Asian-associated ancestry cluster had fewer N-insertions in productive TCRs than the approximately 690-donor mean. Some IMGT-functional V segments, including TRBV6-2 and TRBV6-3, could not be told apart with the 87-base-pair reads, so those segments were excluded. Because some donors lacked HLA typing at each locus, the association tests relied only on the typed subset. Most CMV-associated TCR beta chains appeared to be HLA-restricted in a later analysis, and the HLA associations seemed to be driven largely by CMV exposure. The presence/absence analyses assumed that sequencing depth was roughly uniform across donors, and that assumption may not be true. In a later analysis, HLA-associated TCR beta chains were found to be more clonally expanded and to have lower generation probabilities than equally common non-associated chains. The authors suggested that the approach could potentially be generalized to other disease states and immunological phenotypes. Several of the top co-occurrence clusters appeared to be linked to parvovirus B19, influenza, CMV and Epstein-Barr virus, according to a later analysis. The study listed approximately 150 TCR beta chains as associated with cytomegalovirus. A few of the identified cytomegalovirus-associated TCR beta chains were confirmed in vitro to be specific for cytomegalovirus antigens. A further reported finding was that TCR beta sequences accurately predicted the HLA-A and HLA-B alleles for most subjects in the first cohort.

Library preparation employed the immunoSEQ multiplex PCR assay. For the multiplex PCR, a mixture combining 60 forward primers for TCR Vbeta segments and 13 reverse primers for TCR Jbeta segments was used. A multiplex PCR assay on genomic DNA amplified the CDR3 region of rearranged TCR beta genes. Amplified TCR beta libraries were sequenced as 87-base-pair reads on the Illumina HiSeq System. As for the original processing: Across the 700 or so repertoires, a later analysis counted tens of millions of unique TCR beta chains, 9.5 million to 12 million of which were shared by at least two donors. A nearest-neighbor algorithm error-corrected the raw reads and collapsed the reads into unique sequences, merging closely related sequences to remove PCR and sequencing errors. V, D and J gene segments were assigned by aligning CDR3 sequences to IMGT reference sequences. For a sequence to be retained, a match of at least six nucleotides to both a V gene segment and a J gene segment was required. A rearrangement was called productive if the CDR3 had no stop codons and remained in frame with V and J, and every other rearrangement was called non-productive. CDR3 was defined according to IMGT convention as the region running from the second conserved V-encoded cysteine to the conserved J-encoded phenylalanine. The earlier analysis of about 570 of the donors excluded any sequence lacking an unambiguous match to a single V gene segment. An earlier analysis of fewer than 750 of the donors called V segments functional above 56.7% productive rearrangements and segregating when the between-donor standard deviation exceeded 5%. A statistical classification framework was developed to diagnose cytomegalovirus status using the catalog of TCR beta chain sequences. In a later analysis, TCR nucleotide sequences were compared against IMGT/GENE-DB human TR gene sequences so that V and J genes could be assigned. In a later analysis, CDR3 sequences and most-parsimonious VDJ recombination scenarios were assigned using the TCRdist pipeline. A later analysis defined each TCR beta chain by its CDR3 amino acid sequence plus V-gene family, and excluded reads lacking a unique V-gene family. A later analysis removed several hundred highly shared, low-generation-probability nucleotide sequences to deal with suspected cross-contamination and a sequencing artifact. A later analysis calculated a clonal expansion index for each public chain from normalized within-repertoire ranks of inferred template counts. Generation probabilities in a later analysis came from a VDJ recombination model fitted to out-of-frame rearrangements, and those results were checked against IGoR. In a later analysis, TCR-TCR, TCR-HLA and TCR-CMV co-occurrence was scored with hypergeometric tests, and a repertoire-size bias correction was applied to TCR pairs. To estimate false discovery rates, a later analysis permuted the HLA or CMV assignments 20 times. In a later analysis, co-occurring TCRs were grouped using DBSCAN, and TCRdist sequence similarity was added for clustering within HLA-allele-positive subsets. Repertoires with fewer than 30,000 or more than 120,000 public chains were left out of co-occurrence clustering, as were several repertoires with anomalous nucleotide sharing. Sourced from immuneACCESS, this table was stored by TCRdb with only in-frame sequences that have V and J called. A share of the clones is absent; for the studies checked, an unresolved V gene accounts for under half, and the remainder has no known explanation. The DNA gave D and trimming, while V, J and clone size come from that table. This sample gives 160,000 or so clones in total; 65% to 85% of them show up just once. 1% to 1.5% of the sample is taken by the ten largest.

This clone was detected once. Its antigen remains unidentified. Per-base quality was not reported, and no clone a single base away is much larger than it. Here the chain combines TRBV9 and TRBJ2-1; tentative D gene TRBD2, with 5 bases matching. Material for sequencing was PBMCs. The receptor was derived from a man aged 45-65 years in good health and CMV-seropositive. The DNA sequence is given as TGTGCCAGCAGCGAGAGCGGTTACGCCTCCGCCTACAATGAGCAGTTCTTC. It is translated as CASSESGYASAYNEQFF. Joined to the reference TRBV9 and TRBJ2-1 proteins, this CDR3 gives the full variable domain: DSGVTQTPKHLITATGQRVTLRCSPRSGDLSVYWYQQSLDQGLQFLIQYYNGEERAKGNILERFSAQQFPDLHSELNLSSLELGDSALYFCASSESGYASAYNEQFFGPGTRLTVL.